This T cell receptor beta chain is from a study of PD-L1 blockade in urothelial cancer (dated by TCRdb to about 2017). About the investigation overall: Every patient began therapy around 2014 and was given atezolizumab 1,200 mg intravenously every 3 weeks. Blood samples were analyzed at 3 weeks after treatment start (second dose) and at 6 weeks after treatment start. Pretreatment tumor samples and matched peripheral blood, collected serially before and after atezolizumab treatment, underwent TCR sequencing. About 90% of the 29 patients were males with bladder-origin urothelial cancer, and 18 of 29 reported a prior smoking history. Blood samples yielded a median of 141,255 T cells and around 80,000 unique TCRs, with median clonality 0.080. In the same patients who had TCR sequencing, pretreatment tumors also underwent whole exome sequencing and RNA sequencing. Progression-free survival longer than 6 months counted as durable clinical benefit, and TCR features were additionally tested against both progression-free and overall survival. Durable clinical benefit was achieved by nine patients and was not achieved by 20 patients. An ECOG performance status of 0 or 1 was recorded for the patients, and 0 to 3 prior chemotherapy regimens had been received by the patients. The study was an exploratory multi-omic analysis of somatic, immune and clinical correlates of response to PD-L1 blockade with atezolizumab in urothelial cancer. Pretreatment blood TCR-seq was available for twenty-nine patients, at least one posttreatment blood collection was obtained for 24 patients, and tumor TCR-seq was available for 24 patients.

General study outcomes and caveats: Small sample size (n ≈ 30) and many exploratory analyses mean the results are intended to be hypothesis-generating. Improved progression-free and overall survival was found to be associated with pretreatment peripheral blood TCR clonality below the median. At 3 weeks after the start of treatment, tumor-associated TCR clones in peripheral blood had expanded more in patients with durable benefit (n ≈ 24, p = 0.022).

This clone was seen just once. No cognate antigen has been identified for it. Base-call qualities are not available, and no considerably larger clone is one nucleotide away. Synthetic TCR analog templates were spiked into each PCR so that absolute template abundance could be estimated from read counts. The immunoSEQ assay used bias-controlled V and J gene primers to amplify TCRbeta CDR3 regions from genomic DNA. Sequencing of rearranged TCRbeta segments was performed at approximately 20X coverage. The paper's data handling went like this. Sequencing errors were corrected by clustering, and CDR3s were annotated against IMGT so that V, D and J genes could be assigned. Only productive TCRbeta rearrangements were used in downstream analyses, excluding out-of-frame or stop-codon sequences. Clonality was computed as one minus Shannon entropy normalized by the log of the number of unique productive sequences. Fisher's exact test with Benjamini-Hochberg correction, using a cutoff of adjusted p below 0.01, was how clones that differed between time points or between blood and tumor were identified. TCRdb carries this immuneACCESS record with in-frame sequences only. Its versions omit some clonotypes, under half of them owing to an unresolved V gene in the studies checked, with the rest unexplained. The V and J calls and clone size were taken over from that table, and D and trimming were inferred from the DNA. The sample table shows about 120,000 clones, and roughly 91% are seen once. The biggest ten clones account for roughly 1.7% of the sample.

Read against the paper, the sample's time point label means: peripheral blood 6 weeks after treatment start. The cohort included 25 to 30 patients with locally advanced or metastatic urothelial carcinoma who were treated at Memorial Sloan Kettering on a trial protocol. Peripheral blood mononuclear cells were collected pretreatment and during treatment, with between 1 and 8 total time points per patient. The Qiagen DNeasy Blood extraction kit was used to purify genomic DNA from total PBMCs and tumor samples. PBMCs were collected pretreatment and during treatment, and were isolated and stored as previously described. The CDR3, from cysteine to phenylalanine, totals 15 residues. Only CDR3 DNA is held: 45 bases, read in frame from base 1. Unmatched junction bases come to 5, with V trimmed by 3 bases and J by 4 bases. The CDR1 and CDR2 encoded by the germline V gene are KGHSH and LQKENI.

This chain is built from TRBV18 and TRBJ2-3, with 9 middle bases fitting TRBD2. Sequences were derived from PBMCs, sampled around atezolizumab (anti-PD-L1) treatment. The TCR comes from a man aged 55 to 69 with urothelial cancer. Read as DNA, the sequence is TGTGCCAGCTCACCGCCAAGCGGGAGGTCAGATACGCAGTATTTT. This gives the protein CASSPPSGRSDTQYF.